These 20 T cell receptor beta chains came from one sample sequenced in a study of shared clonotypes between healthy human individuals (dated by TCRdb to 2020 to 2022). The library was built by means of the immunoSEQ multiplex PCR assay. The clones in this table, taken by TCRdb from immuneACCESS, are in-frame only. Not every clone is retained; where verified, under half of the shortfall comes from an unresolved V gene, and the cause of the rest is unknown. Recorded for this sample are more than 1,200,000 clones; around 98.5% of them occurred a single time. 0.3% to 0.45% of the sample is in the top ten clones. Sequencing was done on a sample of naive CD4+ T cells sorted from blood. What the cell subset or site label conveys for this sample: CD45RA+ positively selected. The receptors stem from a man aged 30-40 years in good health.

This chain's CDR3 is CASSSSGNPYEQYF. CDR3 bases: TGTGCCAGCAGTTCGTCAGGGAACCCCTACGAGCAGTACTTC. The V call is TRBV6-5, the J call TRBJ2-7, with a weak D call TRBD1 (5 bases). Germline-derived CDR1 and CDR2 are MNHEY and SVGAGI. Trimming shortened V by 4 bases and J by 2 bases, and 12 bases separated the two germline ends. The CDR3 sequence is 14 residues long.

CDR3 sequence (DNA): TGTGCCAGCAGTTCGCCTCTAGGGTCTAGCACAGATACGCAGTATTTT. This translates into CASSSPLGSSTDTQYF. The chain links TRBV27 to TRBJ2-3; D gene unclear. The V end lost 4 bases, the J end lost 0 bases, and 14 bases lay between the germline ends. Germline CDR1 and CDR2: MNHEY and SMNVEV (reference sequence). CDR3 length equals 16 residues.

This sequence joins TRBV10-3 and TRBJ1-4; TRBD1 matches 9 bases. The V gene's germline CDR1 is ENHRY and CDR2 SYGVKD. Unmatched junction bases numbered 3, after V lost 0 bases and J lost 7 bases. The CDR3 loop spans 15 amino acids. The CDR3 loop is CAISESGQGFEKLFF. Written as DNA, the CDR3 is TGTGCCATCAGTGAGTCGGGACAGGGATTTGAAAAACTGTTTTTT.

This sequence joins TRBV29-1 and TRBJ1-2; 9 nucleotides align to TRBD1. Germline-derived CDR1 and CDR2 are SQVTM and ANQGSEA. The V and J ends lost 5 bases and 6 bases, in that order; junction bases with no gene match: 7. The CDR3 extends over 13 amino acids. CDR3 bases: TGCAGCGTTTTCACCGGGACAGGGCATGGCTACACCTTC. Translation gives CSVFTGTGHGYTF.

The CDR3 loop is CASTLGSGPTDTQYF. The CDR3 DNA reads TGTGCCAGCACCCTCGGGAGCGGACCCACAGATACGCAGTATTTT. The chain employs TRBV27 and TRBJ2-3; D is possibly TRBD2 (6 bases). The CDR3 covers 15 residues. Between the trimmed V and J ends, which lost 7 bases and 2 bases, there was a span of 16 bases. Germline loops: CDR1 MNHEY, CDR2 SMNVEV (reference sequence).

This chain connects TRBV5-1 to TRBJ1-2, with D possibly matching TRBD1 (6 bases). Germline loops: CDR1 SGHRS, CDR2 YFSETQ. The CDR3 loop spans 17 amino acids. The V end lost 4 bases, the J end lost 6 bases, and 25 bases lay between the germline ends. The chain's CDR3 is CASSPPGAGRSPDGYTF. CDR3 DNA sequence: TGCGCCAGCAGCCCGCCGGGGGCGGGTAGGAGCCCTGATGGCTACACCTTC.

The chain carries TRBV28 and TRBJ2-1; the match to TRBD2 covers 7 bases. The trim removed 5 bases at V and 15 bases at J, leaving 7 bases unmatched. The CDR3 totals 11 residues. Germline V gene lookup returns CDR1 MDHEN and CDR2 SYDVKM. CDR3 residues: CASSLGLDPFF. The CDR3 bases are TGTGCCAGCAGTCTAGGACTAGATCCGTTCTTC.

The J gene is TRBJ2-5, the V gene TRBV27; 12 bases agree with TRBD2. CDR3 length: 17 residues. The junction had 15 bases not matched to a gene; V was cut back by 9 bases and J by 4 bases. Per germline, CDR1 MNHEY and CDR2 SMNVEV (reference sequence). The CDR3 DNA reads TGTGCCAGTTGGAAGGTGACTAGCGGGAGTTACGGAGAGACCCAGTACTTC. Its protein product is CASWKVTSGSYGETQYF.

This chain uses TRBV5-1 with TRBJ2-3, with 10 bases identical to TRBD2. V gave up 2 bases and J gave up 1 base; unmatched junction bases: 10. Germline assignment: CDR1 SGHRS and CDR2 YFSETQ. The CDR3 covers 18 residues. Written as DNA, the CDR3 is TGCGCCAGCAGCTTAGCAAGATCCGGGACTAGCGGCACAGATACGCAGTATTTT. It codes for CASSLARSGTSGTDTQYF.

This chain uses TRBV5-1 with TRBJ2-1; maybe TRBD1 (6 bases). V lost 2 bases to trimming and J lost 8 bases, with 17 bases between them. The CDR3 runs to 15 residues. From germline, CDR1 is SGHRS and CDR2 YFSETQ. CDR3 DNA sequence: TGCGCCAGCAGCTTTTCGGCCACGCAGGGGTATGAGCAGTTCTTC. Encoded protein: CASSFSATQGYEQFF.

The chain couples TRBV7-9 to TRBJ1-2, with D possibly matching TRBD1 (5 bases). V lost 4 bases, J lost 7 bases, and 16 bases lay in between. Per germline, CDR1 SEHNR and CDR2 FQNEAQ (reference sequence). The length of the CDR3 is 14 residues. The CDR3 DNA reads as TGTGCCAGCAGCTCTACGGGACCCCCGACTGGCTACACCTTC. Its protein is CASSSTGPPTGYTF.

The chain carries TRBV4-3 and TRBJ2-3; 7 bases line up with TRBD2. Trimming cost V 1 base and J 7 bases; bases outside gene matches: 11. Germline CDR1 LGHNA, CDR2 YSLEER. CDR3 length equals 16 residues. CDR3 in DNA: TGCGCCAGCAGCCAAGTTGAGGGGACTACTCCCTATACGCAGTATTTT. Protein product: CASSQVEGTTPYTQYF.

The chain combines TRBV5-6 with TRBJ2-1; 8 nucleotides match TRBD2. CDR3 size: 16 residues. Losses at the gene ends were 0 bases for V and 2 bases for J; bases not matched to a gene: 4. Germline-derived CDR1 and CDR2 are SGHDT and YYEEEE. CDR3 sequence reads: CASSLGPGLAYNEQFF. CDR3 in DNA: TGTGCCAGCAGCTTGGGACCGGGACTAGCCTACAATGAGCAGTTCTTC.

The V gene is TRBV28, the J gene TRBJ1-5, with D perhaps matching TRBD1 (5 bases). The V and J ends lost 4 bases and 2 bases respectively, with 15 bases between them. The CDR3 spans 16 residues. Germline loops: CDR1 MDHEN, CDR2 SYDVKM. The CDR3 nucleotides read TGTGCCAGCAGTTCCCGGGGGGTCGGGGGCAATCAGCCCCAGCATTTT. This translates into CASSSRGVGGNQPQHF.

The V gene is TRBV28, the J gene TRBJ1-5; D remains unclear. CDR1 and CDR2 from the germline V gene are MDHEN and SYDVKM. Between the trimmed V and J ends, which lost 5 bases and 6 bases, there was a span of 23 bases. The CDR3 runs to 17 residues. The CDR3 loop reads CASSPRKGLLASQPQHF. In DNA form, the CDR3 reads TGTGCCAGCAGTCCAAGGAAGGGCCTGCTAGCGAGTCAGCCCCAGCATTTT.

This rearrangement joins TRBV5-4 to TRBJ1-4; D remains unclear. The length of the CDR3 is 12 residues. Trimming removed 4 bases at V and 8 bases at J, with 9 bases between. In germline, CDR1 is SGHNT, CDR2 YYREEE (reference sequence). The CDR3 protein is CASSLSGEKLFF. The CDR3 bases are TGTGCCAGCAGCCTGTCGGGAGAAAAACTGTTTTTT. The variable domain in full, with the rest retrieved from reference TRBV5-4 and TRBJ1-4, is ETGVTQSPTHLIKTRGQQVTLRCSSQSGHNTVSWYQQALGQGPQFIFQYYREEENGRGNFPPRFSGLQFPNYSSELNVNALELDDSALYLCASSLSGEKLFFGSGTQLSVL.

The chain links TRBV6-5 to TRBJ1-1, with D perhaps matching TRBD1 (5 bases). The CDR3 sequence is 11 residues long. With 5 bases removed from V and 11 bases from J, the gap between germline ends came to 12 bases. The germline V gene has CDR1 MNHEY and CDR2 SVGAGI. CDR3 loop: CASSLDSEAFF. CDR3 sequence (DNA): TGTGCCAGCAGTCTAGACAGCGAGGCTTTCTTT.

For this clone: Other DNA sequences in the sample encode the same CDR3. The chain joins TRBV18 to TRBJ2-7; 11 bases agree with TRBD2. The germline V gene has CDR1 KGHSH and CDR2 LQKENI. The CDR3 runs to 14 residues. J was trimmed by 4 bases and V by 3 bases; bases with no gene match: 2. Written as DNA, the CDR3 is TGTGCCAGCTCACCCGGACTAGCGGGTTACGAGCAGTACTTC. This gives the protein CASSPGLAGYEQYF.

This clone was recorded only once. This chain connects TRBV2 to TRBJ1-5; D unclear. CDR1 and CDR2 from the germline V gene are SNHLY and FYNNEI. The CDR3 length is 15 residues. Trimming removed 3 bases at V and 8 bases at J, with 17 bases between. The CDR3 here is CASSDSVAEAEPQHF. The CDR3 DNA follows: TGTGCCAGCAGTGACTCTGTTGCGGAGGCGGAGCCCCAGCATTTT. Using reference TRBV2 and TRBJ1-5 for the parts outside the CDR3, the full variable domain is EPEVTQTPSHQVTQMGQEVILRCVPISNHLYFYWYRQILGQKVEFLVSFYNNEISEKSEIFDDQFSVERPDGSNFTLKIRSTKLEDSAMYFCASSDSVAEAEPQHFGDGTRLSIL.

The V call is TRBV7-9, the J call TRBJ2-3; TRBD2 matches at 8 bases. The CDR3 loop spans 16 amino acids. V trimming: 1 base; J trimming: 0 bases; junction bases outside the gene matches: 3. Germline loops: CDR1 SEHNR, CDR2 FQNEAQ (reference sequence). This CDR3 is CASSLGSSGSTDTQYF. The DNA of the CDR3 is TGTGCCAGCAGCTTAGGTTCTAGCGGGAGCACAGATACGCAGTATTTT.